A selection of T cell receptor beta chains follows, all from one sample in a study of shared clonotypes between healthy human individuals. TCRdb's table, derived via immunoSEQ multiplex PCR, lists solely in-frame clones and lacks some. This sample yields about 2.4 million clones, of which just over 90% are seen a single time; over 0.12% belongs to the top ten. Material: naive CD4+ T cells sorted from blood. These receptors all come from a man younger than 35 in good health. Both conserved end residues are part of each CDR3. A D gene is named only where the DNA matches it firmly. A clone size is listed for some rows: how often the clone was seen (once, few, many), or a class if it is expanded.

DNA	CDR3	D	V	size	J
TGTGCCACTCTGAATACCTACGAGCAGTACTTC	CATLNTYEQYF	.	TRBV28	.	TRBJ2-7
TGTGCCAGCAGCTCACAGGGGGCCAATCAGCCCCAGCATTTT	CASSSQGANQPQHF	TRBD1	TRBV5-4	.	TRBJ1-5
TGTGCCTGGAGTGGGGGGGGCAGGCGGAACACTGAAGCTTTCTTT	CAWSGGGRRNTEAFF	.	TRBV30	.	TRBJ1-1
TGTGCCAGCAGTATACAGGGTGTCGGATCCTACGAGCAGTACTTC	CASSIQGVGSYEQYF	.	TRBV6-1	.	TRBJ2-7
TGTGCCAGCAGTTACTCCCGACGGAGCTATGGCTACACCTTC	CASSYSRRSYGYTF	.	TRBV6-5	.	TRBJ1-2
TGTGCCAGCAGCCCGACGATTTCGCCGGGAAACACCATATATTTT	CASSPTISPGNTIYF	.	TRBV16	.	TRBJ1-3
TGTGCCATCCTTTTCCGGGCCAATTCCCCCGGGGAGCTGTTTTTT	CAILFRANSPGELFF	.	TRBV7-2	.	TRBJ2-2
TGTGCCAGCAGCTTGCCGGCCTCAGCTAACTATGGCTACACCTTC	CASSLPASANYGYTF	.	TRBV5-6	.	TRBJ1-2
TGTGCCAGCAGCTTAGACCCGACGGGGGATACGCAGTATTTT	CASSLDPTGDTQYF	.	TRBV11-3	once	TRBJ2-3
TGCAGTGCGCGGCAGGGTTATGAGCAGTTCTTC	CSARQGYEQFF	.	TRBV20-1	.	TRBJ2-1
TGTGCCAGCAGCGGTGGGACCGGCATGAGGGGCGAGCAGTACTTC	CASSGGTGMRGEQYF	.	TRBV9	once	TRBJ2-7
TGTGCCAGCTCACTGGGGGCGGGAGTGAGCTATGAGCAGTTCTTC	CASSLGAGVSYEQFF	.	TRBV18	.	TRBJ2-1
TGTGCCAGTAGTATTGCCGGGACAGGATCGGGAGAGACCCAGTACTTC	CASSIAGTGSGETQYF	TRBD1	TRBV19	.	TRBJ2-5
TGTGCCAGCAGCCCTAGGATGGGGCTGCGCTACAATGAGCAGTTCTTC	CASSPRMGLRYNEQFF	.	TRBV9	.	TRBJ2-1
TGCACCAGCAGCCAAGAGGAGACAGGGTCCGAGCAGTACTTC	CTSSQEETGSEQYF	.	TRBV1	.	TRBJ2-7
TGTGCCAGCAGTTCCGGAGAGTGGGCAGATACGCAGTATTTT	CASSSGEWADTQYF	.	TRBV28	.	TRBJ2-3
TGTGCCAGCATGATCGCAGAAAGCTCCTACGAGCAGTACTTC	CASMIAESSYEQYF	.	TRBV28	.	TRBJ2-7
TGTGCCAGTAGTATATTAGCGGGGGCCGGGGCCAACGTCCTGACTTTC	CASSILAGAGANVLTF	TRBD2	TRBV19	.	TRBJ2-6
TGTGCCAGCAGCTTAGAACGCAATGAGCAGTTCTTC	CASSLERNEQFF	.	TRBV7-9	.	TRBJ2-1
TGTGCCAGCAGCTTAGAGAAACCGAGCTCCTACAATGAGCAGTTCTTC	CASSLEKPSSYNEQFF	.	TRBV7-2	.	TRBJ2-1
TGTGCCAGCAGTGGGCGGGCAGCTAGCACAGATACGCAGTATTTT	CASSGRAASTDTQYF	.	TRBV6-1	.	TRBJ2-3
TGCGCCAGCAGCTTCACACTAGCGGGGGCGGGGAATGAGCAGTTCTTC	CASSFTLAGAGNEQFF	TRBD2	TRBV5-1	few	TRBJ2-1
TGCGCCAGCAGCGCGTCAGGGACAGTGAACACCGGGGAGCTGTTTTTT	CASSASGTVNTGELFF	TRBD1	TRBV5-1	.	TRBJ2-2
TGTGCCAGCAGCGATCGGGACAGCCGACGGGGCACCGGGGAGCTGTTTTTT	CASSDRDSRRGTGELFF	TRBD1	TRBV7-2	.	TRBJ2-2
TGTGCCAGCTCACCAGGCCTAGCCTACGAGCAGTACTTC	CASSPGLAYEQYF	.	TRBV18	.	TRBJ2-7
TGTGCCAGCAGTTATGAGGGCGCCGGCTACGAGCAGTACTTC	CASSYEGAGYEQYF	.	TRBV6-6	.	TRBJ2-7
TGTGCCAGCGGGCCCGGGACTACCTCTTACTACGAGCAGTACTTC	CASGPGTTSYYEQYF	TRBD2	TRBV5-4	.	TRBJ2-7
TGTGCCAGCAGTCTTCGTCCGGGGTCCTACGAGCAGTACTTC	CASSLRPGSYEQYF	.	TRBV27	.	TRBJ2-7
TGTGCCAGCAGCGTAGCTGGGGCAGGGAGTGAAGCTTTCTTT	CASSVAGAGSEAFF	.	TRBV9	once	TRBJ1-1
TGCGCCAGCAGCTTGTCCGGACAAGGAAATGAAAAACTGTTTTTT	CASSLSGQGNEKLFF	.	TRBV5-1	.	TRBJ1-4
TGTGCCAGCAGCGTACAGGGGGCGCTTGGGAACACTGAAGCTTTCTTT	CASSVQGALGNTEAFF	TRBD1	TRBV9	.	TRBJ1-1
TGTGCCAGCAGCGTACCGACAGGGTCCTCTGGAAACACCATATATTTT	CASSVPTGSSGNTIYF	TRBD1	TRBV7-9	.	TRBJ1-3
TGTGCCTGGAGAGAGGTCGAAAAACTGTTTTTT	CAWREVEKLFF	.	TRBV30	.	TRBJ1-4
TGTGCCATCAGGGAGGAGATTAGCTCCTACGAGCAGTACTTC	CAIREEISSYEQYF	.	TRBV10-3	.	TRBJ2-7
TGTGCCAGCAGCTTGCCCACTCCGAACACTGAAGCTTTCTTT	CASSLPTPNTEAFF	.	TRBV5-4	.	TRBJ1-1
TGTGCCAGCAGTTCCACCGGGACAGGTAATCAGCCCCAGCATTTT	CASSSTGTGNQPQHF	TRBD1	TRBV6-1	.	TRBJ1-5
TGTGCCTGGAGTGGACAGGGCTCTAACGAGCAGTACTTC	CAWSGQGSNEQYF	TRBD1	TRBV30	.	TRBJ2-7